What follows is one TCR beta chain and its context. Its antigen is not yet known. Per-base quality was not reported, and no clone a single base away is much larger than it. This sample stems from a study of T cell clonotyping in hematopoietic cell transplantation (dated by TCRdb to the early 2020s). Regarding the research as a whole: Recipient samples taken before transplant were obtained following cytoreduction. The study collected 130 or so blood samples from some 35 consecutive transplant recipients and their related donors. Recruitment of patients was conducted between 2015 and early 2017, and follow-up was continued until late 2020 or death. The full study reports these points: The sample size was limited, and CD4 and CD8 repertoire contributions could not be separated because cells were not sorted. Recipient TCR diversity fell after transplant, with pathologically expanded clonotypes rising progressively from day 30 to day 180. Only a small fraction of recipient repertoires overlapped donor repertoires, with over 97% appearing de novo at the given depth. Broader posttransplant TCR repertoire diversity was predicted by donor and pretransplant recipient Inverse Simpson Index values.

The CDR3 runs 17 residues from the cysteine to the phenylalanine. Here the CDR3 DNA is all that survives: 51 bases in frame from base 1. The germline V gene specifies SGHRS as CDR1 and YFSETQ as CDR2. After removal of 3 bases from V and 4 bases from J, the junction retains 14 bases not matched to a gene. TCR beta CDR3 regions were amplified from genomic DNA with the immunoSEQ assay, a bias-controlled multiplex PCR using V- and J-specific primers. In a second PCR step, the CDR3 amplicons were tagged with a proprietary barcode plus Illumina adapter sequences. CDR3 libraries were sequenced on an Illumina MiSeq instrument. The original methods were these. immunoSEQ Analyzer 3.0 was used for export and quality control, with R Bioconductor and Immunarch used for downstream analyses. Repertoire metrics were calculated using only productive rearrangements within the normalized downsampled data set. Pathologically expanded clonotypes were defined as those larger than 5 templates in the normalized cohort. The Inverse Simpson Index served as the measure of repertoire diversity. The non-normalized data set was used for CMV-specificity analyses so that all clonotypes could be captured. TCRdb's version of the immuneACCESS table is confined to in-frame rearrangements and falls short of the full clone set. An unresolved V gene accounts for under half of the shortfall where checked; the remainder is of unknown origin. V, J and clone size are those of that table, while D and trimming were read from the DNA. The sample has 35,000 to 45,000 clones on record, 85% to 95% of them singletons. Jointly, the top ten make up around 1.6% of the sample.

The sample's time point label, decoded: recipient sample about 28 days before transplant, after cytoreduction. Blood from recipients was drawn roughly 28 days before transplant, then again at days 30, 100 and 180 after transplant. Nuclei Lysis Solution was used to extract genomic DNA from fresh or cryopreserved unfractionated peripheral blood mononuclear cells. This TCR was recovered from a man aged 35 to 55 with chronic myeloid leukemia. Some clones in this sample may be carry-over from other donors' samples. The chain was built from TRBV5-1 and TRBJ1-2; 8 nucleotides in the junction match TRBD1. The sequences come from peripheral blood mononuclear cells, collected before stem cell transplant. The CDR3 protein sequence reads: CASSSTRDRWLVYGYTF. The sequence in DNA is TGCGCCAGCAGCTCAACACGGGACAGGTGGTTGGTCTATGGCTACACCTTC.